The clone carrying this TCR beta chain turned up a few times. What it binds is unknown. These data originate in a study of molecular identifiers for immune sequencing clone quantification. General study points: Clones that had above 20 RNA copies took up over 99% of effector molecules but under 1% in naive cells. Spiked-in Jurkat TCR RNA corresponding to one cell was reported as detectable against 1 million or so naive cells.

Trimming took 0 bases from V and 7 from J, leaving 12 bases between them. The CDR3 is made up of 15 amino acids. In germline, CDR1 is LGHNT, CDR2 FRNRAP. TCR libraries were built in bulk with a published protocol and specific TCR primers. TCRdb reanalysed the PCR reads using MiXCR and keeps one entry per CDR3 protein. The table lists roughly 630,000 distinct CDR3 sequences, 25% of them singletons. The chain couples TRBV12-5 to TRBJ2-2, with D unresolved. The clonotype comes from a human donor in good health. Some libraries in this study had Jurkat cell RNA spiked in. The source material was naive CD8+ T cells from blood, with Jurkat cell RNA spiked in. Sample subset: FACS-sorted CD8+CD4-CCR7+CD45RA+ naive T cells. In DNA, the CDR3 is TGTGCTAGTGGTTTGGTATTGGGGTCTAACGGGGAGCTGTTTTTT. Encoded protein: CASGLVLGSNGELFF.